This section outlines one T cell receptor (beta chain) sequence together with its context. Its specificity is not known. TCRdb independently ran MiXCR on the 5' RACE reads; one entry per CDR3 protein. This table has more than 250,000 distinct CDR3 sequences, 8% appearing once. CDR1 is LNHDA and CDR2 is SQIVND in the germline V gene (reference sequence). The CDR3 length is 13 residues. Trimming cost V 3 bases and J 9 bases, with 12 bases left between them. These data originate in a study of CD8 T cells in ankylosing spondylitis. Overall study findings and caveats: Reactive arthritis synovial fluid and blood previously showed some of these motif variants. For ankylosing spondylitis blood, a TCR beta motif of 7 or 8 highly homologous variants appeared characteristic.

Material: blood, either unsorted or a sorted T cell fraction (not recorded which). The gene calls are TRBV19 and TRBJ2-1, with a possible D match to TRBD2 (6 bases). This receptor was taken from a male donor with ankylosing spondylitis. The CDR3 nucleotides read TGTGCCAGTAGTATTTTTGGGGGAGGTGAGCAGTTCTTC. It translates to CASSIFGGGEQFF.